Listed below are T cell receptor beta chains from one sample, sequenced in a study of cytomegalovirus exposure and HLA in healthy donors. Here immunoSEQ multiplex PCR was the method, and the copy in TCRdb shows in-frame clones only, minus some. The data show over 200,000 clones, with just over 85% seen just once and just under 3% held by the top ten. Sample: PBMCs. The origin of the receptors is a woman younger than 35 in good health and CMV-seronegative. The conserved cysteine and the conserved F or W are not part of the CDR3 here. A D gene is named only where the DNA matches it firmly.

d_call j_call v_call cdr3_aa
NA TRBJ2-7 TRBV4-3 ASSQSGFGYEQY
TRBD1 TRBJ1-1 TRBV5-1 ASSLDQGDRAEAF
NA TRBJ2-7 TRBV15 ATSRVPGSYEQY
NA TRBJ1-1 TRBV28 ASRQVRTEAF
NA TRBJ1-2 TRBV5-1 ASSSSGRGEGYT
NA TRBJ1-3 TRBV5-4 ASSSQGRGGNTIY
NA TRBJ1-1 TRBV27 ASSLVAGNTEAF
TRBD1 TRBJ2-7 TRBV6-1 ASSRDSPYEQY
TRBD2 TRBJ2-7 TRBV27 ASSLAGTYEQY
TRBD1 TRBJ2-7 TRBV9 ASSPTLGTGGAYEQY
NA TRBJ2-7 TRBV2 ASSAVAPLGQY
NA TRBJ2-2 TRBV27 ASSLADTGELF
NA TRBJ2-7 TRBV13 ASSPARGAYEQY
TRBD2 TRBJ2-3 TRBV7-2 ASSSPLGLAGGDTQY
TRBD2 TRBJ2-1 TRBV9 ASSPGLAGGYTGSYNEQF
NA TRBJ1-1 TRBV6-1 ASSVLNKGSEAF
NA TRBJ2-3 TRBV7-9 ASSLVPRDTDTQY
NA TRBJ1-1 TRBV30 AWTPRRGPYNGRNTEAF
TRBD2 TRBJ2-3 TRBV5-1 ASSLDFGTSGHTQY
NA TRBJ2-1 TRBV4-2 ASSQEAASADEQF
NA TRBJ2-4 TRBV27 ASSSTRLAKNIQY
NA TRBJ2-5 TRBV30 AWNEVQETQY
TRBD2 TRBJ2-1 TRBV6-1 ASSEEVAGVDHEQF
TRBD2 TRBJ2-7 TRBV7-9 ASSLTSGIYEQY
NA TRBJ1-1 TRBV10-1 ASSDTPSRTAPEAF
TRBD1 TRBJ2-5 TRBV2 ASSDRQGQETQY
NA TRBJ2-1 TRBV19 ASLPGVSGSYNEQF
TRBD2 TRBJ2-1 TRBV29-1 SVSGGGSEQF
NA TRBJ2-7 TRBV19 ARTAVRYRPEQY
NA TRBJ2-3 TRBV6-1 ASSGILAPDTQY
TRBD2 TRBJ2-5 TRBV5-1 ASSRTSGGETQY
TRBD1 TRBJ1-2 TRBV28 ASTGTGMPGYT
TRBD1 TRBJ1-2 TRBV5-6 ASSFGTGWGYT
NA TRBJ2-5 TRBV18 ASSDTQETQY
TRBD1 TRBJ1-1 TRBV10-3 AISGVDRGRTEAF
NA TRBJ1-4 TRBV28 ASTLTGTTEKLF
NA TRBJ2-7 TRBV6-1 ASSVGRGSRFYEQY
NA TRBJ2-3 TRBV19 ASSIGRTDTQY
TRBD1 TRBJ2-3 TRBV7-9 ASSSLQGADTQY
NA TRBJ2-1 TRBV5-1 ASSRALNEQF
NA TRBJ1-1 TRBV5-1 ASSPDKPSRAF
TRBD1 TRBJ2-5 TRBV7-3 ASSLPYRQDREETQY
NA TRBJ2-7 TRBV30 AWASRLSYEQY
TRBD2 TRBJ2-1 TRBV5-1 ASSPNPSGSVNEQF
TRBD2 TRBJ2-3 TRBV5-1 ASSLRTSGRGTDTQY
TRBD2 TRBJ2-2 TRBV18 ASSQPGLAGWRELF
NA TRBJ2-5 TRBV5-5 ASSPPADYQETQY
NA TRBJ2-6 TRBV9 ASSPGSGANVLT
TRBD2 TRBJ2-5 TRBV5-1 ASSSLAGAQETQY
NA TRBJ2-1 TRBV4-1 ASSQRTQGGYNEQF
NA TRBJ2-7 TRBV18 ASSPAQQEFREQY
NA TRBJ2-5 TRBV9 ASSGGQGTWETQY
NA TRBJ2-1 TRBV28 ASSDSGRNEQF